The 7 T cell receptor beta chains below all came from one sample that was sequenced in a study of cytomegalovirus exposure and HLA in healthy donors. Primers for the PCR totalled 60 Vbeta and 13 Jbeta. Generated by immunoSEQ multiplex PCR, the TCRdb table keeps only in-frame clones and is missing some. The table includes 150,000 to 200,000 clones, more than 65% detected once. Sequencing was performed on PBMCs. All receptors derive from a man in his forties or fifties in good health and CMV-seronegative.

The chain has TRBV4-3 and TRBJ2-7, with TRBD1 matching 9 bases. The CDR3 is 15 residues long. V lost 4 bases, J lost 5 bases, and 9 bases stayed unmatched. The germline gives CDR1 LGHNA, CDR2 YSLEER. The CDR3 DNA follows: TGCGCCAGCAGCCGCTCCGGGACAGGGATCCACGAGCAGTACTTC. Protein sequence: CASSRSGTGIHEQYF.

The chain couples TRBV9 to TRBJ1-1; unclear D gene. This CDR3 is 14 amino acids long. The germline V gene has CDR1 SGDLS and CDR2 YYNGEE. Trimming took 0 bases from V and 2 from J, leaving 8 bases between them. The CDR3, as DNA: TGTGCCAGCAGCGTAGCGGTGATAAACACTGAAGCTTTCTTT. Its translation is CASSVAVINTEAFF.

This clone was seen once. The genes are TRBV7-2 and TRBJ2-7; 9 bases agree with TRBD2. Germline V gene data show CDR1 as SGHTA and CDR2 as FQGNSA. The CDR3 runs 15 residues. Trimming removed 4 bases from V and 6 bases from J; junction bases left unmatched: 10. Here the CDR3 DNA reads TGTGCCAGCAGCTCGCCCTTTGGACTAGCGAGCGAGCAGTACTTC. It yields the protein CASSSPFGLASEQYF.

This clone showed up just once. This chain connects TRBV7-2 to TRBJ2-2; TRBD2 matches at 11 bases. Germline V gives CDR1 SGHTA, CDR2 FQGNSA. The length of the CDR3 is 17 residues. J was trimmed by 7 bases and V by 2 bases; bases with no gene match: 9. This CDR3 is CASSLTSGGGKDGELFF. The CDR3 coding sequence is TGTGCCAGCAGCTTAACTAGCGGGGGTGGTAAGGACGGGGAGCTGTTTTTT.

The V gene is TRBV4-3, the J gene TRBJ2-1; the match to TRBD2 covers 9 bases. This CDR3 spans 17 amino acids. In germline, CDR1 is LGHNA, CDR2 YSLEER. Germline trimming cut 0 bases from V and 4 bases from J; bases unmatched to any gene: 7. CDR3 sequence: CASSQDRAGGIYNEQFF. CDR3 DNA: TGCGCCAGCAGCCAAGATAGGGCGGGGGGGATATACAATGAGCAGTTCTTC.

The chain carries TRBV5-1 and TRBJ2-3; the match to TRBD2 covers 8 bases. The CDR3 spans 15 residues. Germline CDR1 is SGHRS and CDR2 is YFSETQ. Trimming at V came to 0 bases and at J to 5 bases, leaving 5 bases not matched to a gene. As DNA, the CDR3 is TGCGCCAGCAGCTTGGCGGGACTAGGCGGAGATACGCAGTATTTT. Translation: CASSLAGLGGDTQYF.

The gene calls are TRBV6-6 and TRBJ2-2, with D tentatively TRBD1 (6 bases). The CDR3 extends over 14 amino acids. Germline CDR1 and CDR2: MNHNY and SVGAGI (reference sequence). Trimming took 5 bases from V and 2 from J, leaving 9 bases between them. CDR3: CASSGTFNTGELFF. Written as DNA, the CDR3 is TGTGCCAGCAGTGGGACATTTAACACCGGGGAGCTGTTTTTT.